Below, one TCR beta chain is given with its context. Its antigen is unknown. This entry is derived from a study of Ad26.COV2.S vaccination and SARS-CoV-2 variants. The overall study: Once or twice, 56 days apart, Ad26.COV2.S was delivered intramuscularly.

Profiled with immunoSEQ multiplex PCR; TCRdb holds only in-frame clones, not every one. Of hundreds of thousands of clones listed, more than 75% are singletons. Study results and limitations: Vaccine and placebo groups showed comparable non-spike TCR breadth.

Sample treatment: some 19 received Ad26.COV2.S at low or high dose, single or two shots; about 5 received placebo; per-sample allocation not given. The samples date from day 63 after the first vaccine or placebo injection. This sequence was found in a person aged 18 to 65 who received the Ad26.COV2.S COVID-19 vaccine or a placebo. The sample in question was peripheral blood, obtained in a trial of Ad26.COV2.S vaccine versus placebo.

CDR3 loop: CASSQEGRNTEAFF. The DNA for the CDR3 is TGTGCCAGCAGCCAAGAAGGCCGGAACACTGAAGCTTTCTTT. V usage is TRBV4-2 and J usage is TRBJ1-1, with D uncertain. Trimming took 0 bases from V and 1 from J, leaving 6 bases between them. The length of the CDR3 is 14 residues. Germline assignment: CDR1 LGHNA and CDR2 YNFKEQ.